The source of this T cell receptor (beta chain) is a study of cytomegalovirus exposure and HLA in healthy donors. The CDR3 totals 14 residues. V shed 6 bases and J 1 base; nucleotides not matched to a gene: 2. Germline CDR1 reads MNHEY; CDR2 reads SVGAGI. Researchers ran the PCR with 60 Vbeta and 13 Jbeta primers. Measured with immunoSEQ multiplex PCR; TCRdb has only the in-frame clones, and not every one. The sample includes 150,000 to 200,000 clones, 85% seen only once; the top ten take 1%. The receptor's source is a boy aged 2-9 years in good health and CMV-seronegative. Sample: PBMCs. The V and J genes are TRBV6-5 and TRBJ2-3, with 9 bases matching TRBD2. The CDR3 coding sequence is TGTGCCAGCAGGAAGCGGGGGGGCACAGATACGCAGTATTTT. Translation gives CASRKRGGTDTQYF.